Sequencing of this T cell receptor beta chain was carried out in a study of identical twins. Study-wide points: Beta out-of-frame twin sharing showed a weaker excess. Findings came from cross-sectional statistics, without long-term follow-up of donors.

As concerns this clonotype: Its antigen remains unknown.

TCRdb independently ran MiXCR on the 5' RACE reads; one entry per CDR3 protein. Among approximately 890,000 distinct CDR3 sequences listed, 10% to 15% were seen once. J lost 7 bases, V lost 6 bases, and 10 bases had no gene match. CDR3 length: 14 amino acids. The same specimen was also included in a second study, on yellow fever vaccine responses in identical twins.

This clonotype was obtained from a woman aged 18-29 years in good health. V is TRBV12-3 or TRBV12-4 and J is TRBJ2-3; 7 nucleotides agree with TRBD2. The source material was PBMCs. The CDR3 DNA reads TGTGCCAGCAGCCCAAGACTAGCTAGGAATACGCAGTATTTT. Its protein product is CASSPRLARNTQYF.